The rows below give T cell receptor beta chains drawn from one sample of a study of T-cell memory formation after mild COVID-19. TCRdb itself ran the 5' RACE reads through MiXCR, one entry per CDR3 protein. The repertoire holds 180,000 or so distinct CDR3 sequences, with more than 15% as singletons. Input material: PBMCs or a T cell subset sorted from them (not recorded which). The receptors shown here come from an adult woman who had mild COVID-19 (a few samples of this study predate the infection). Cell type and time point are not known. The CDR3 runs from the conserved cysteine through the conserved F or W. Fields, in order: V gene, clone size, D gene, J gene, CDR3 DNA, CDR3 protein. D genes are given only for firm matches. Where a row states a size, it is once, few, many or the class of an expanded clone; other rows omit it.

V gene: TRBV9
clone size: .
D gene: .
J gene: TRBJ1-3
CDR3 DNA: TGTGCCAGCAGCGCCAACAGCCTTGTAAACACCATATATTTT
CDR3 protein: CASSANSLVNTIYF

V gene: TRBV5-1
clone size: .
D gene: .
J gene: TRBJ1-2
CDR3 DNA: TGCGCCAGCAGTGTAACAGAGGGTTATGGCTACACCTTC
CDR3 protein: CASSVTEGYGYTF

V gene: TRBV19
clone size: .
D gene: .
J gene: TRBJ2-5
CDR3 DNA: TGTGACAGTAGTATATCGGTACAAGAGACCCAGTACTTC
CDR3 protein: CDSSISVQETQYF

V gene: TRBV23-1
clone size: .
D gene: .
J gene: TRBJ2-3
CDR3 DNA: TGCGCCAGCAGTCACCGTATTCAGGGGCGGCATACGCAGTATTTT
CDR3 protein: CASSHRIQGRHTQYF

V gene: TRBV20-1
clone size: many
D gene: .
J gene: TRBJ2-1
CDR3 DNA: TGCAGTGCTAGAGTCGGCGAGAGACCCAATGAGCAGTTCTTC
CDR3 protein: CSARVGERPNEQFF

V gene: TRBV12-3/TRBV12-4
clone size: .
D gene: .
J gene: TRBJ1-6
CDR3 DNA: TGTGCCAGCCGGGATTCGGATGGTTCACCCCTCCACTTT
CDR3 protein: CASRDSDGSPLHF

V gene: TRBV29-1
clone size: few
D gene: TRBD2
J gene: TRBJ2-1
CDR3 DNA: TGCAGCGTTAAGTCTAGCGGGGTGTACAATGAGCAGTTCTTC
CDR3 protein: CSVKSSGVYNEQFF

V gene: TRBV5-5
clone size: .
D gene: TRBD1
J gene: TRBJ2-1
CDR3 DNA: TGTGCCAGCAGCCCACAGGGGGCGCGGAATGAGCAGTTCTTC
CDR3 protein: CASSPQGARNEQFF

V gene: TRBV12-3/TRBV12-4
clone size: .
D gene: .
J gene: TRBJ2-1
CDR3 DNA: TGTGCCAGCAGTCCCAGGGGGGATGAGCAGTTCTTC
CDR3 protein: CASSPRGDEQFF

V gene: TRBV5-1
clone size: few
D gene: .
J gene: TRBJ1-2
CDR3 DNA: TGCGCCAGCAGCCTTGGACAGCCGAACTATGGCTACACCTTC
CDR3 protein: CASSLGQPNYGYTF

V gene: TRBV5-1
clone size: few
D gene: TRBD2
J gene: TRBJ2-7
CDR3 DNA: TGCGCCAGCAGCTGGCTGGGGGGAGGGCTCTACGAGCAGTACTTC
CDR3 protein: CASSWLGGGLYEQYF

V gene: TRBV7-2
clone size: .
D gene: TRBD2
J gene: TRBJ2-7
CDR3 DNA: TGTGCCAGCAGCTTTGGGCGGGAGATCTACGAGCAGTACTTC
CDR3 protein: CASSFGREIYEQYF

V gene: TRBV12-3/TRBV12-4
clone size: few
D gene: .
J gene: TRBJ1-5
CDR3 DNA: TGTGCCAGCAAGAGGGGCAATCAGCCCCAGCATTTT
CDR3 protein: CASKRGNQPQHF

V gene: TRBV7-2
clone size: few
D gene: .
J gene: TRBJ2-1
CDR3 DNA: TGTGCCAGCAGCTTAGCGGGAGTACTGAATGAGCAGTTCTTC
CDR3 protein: CASSLAGVLNEQFF

V gene: TRBV9
clone size: .
D gene: .
J gene: TRBJ2-1
CDR3 DNA: TGTGCCAGCAGCGGCCACACCGGAAATGAGCAGTTCTTC
CDR3 protein: CASSGHTGNEQFF

V gene: TRBV29-1
clone size: .
D gene: TRBD1
J gene: TRBJ1-2
CDR3 DNA: TGCAGCGTTAGCCCCGGGACAGATGCGCTGGGAGGCTACACCTTC
CDR3 protein: CSVSPGTDALGGYTF

V gene: TRBV18
clone size: few
D gene: TRBD1
J gene: TRBJ1-2
CDR3 DNA: TGTGCCAGCTCACCACGCGCAGGGGGAGAGAGTCATGGCTACACCTTC
CDR3 protein: CASSPRAGGESHGYTF

V gene: TRBV4-2
clone size: .
D gene: .
J gene: TRBJ2-1
CDR3 DNA: TGTGCCAGCAGCCAAGAAAAGAATGAGCAGTTCTTC
CDR3 protein: CASSQEKNEQFF

V gene: TRBV29-1
clone size: many
D gene: TRBD2
J gene: TRBJ2-5
CDR3 DNA: TGCAGCGTCAGTCTCGGTAGCGGGAGACAAGAGACCCAGTACTTC
CDR3 protein: CSVSLGSGRQETQYF

V gene: TRBV11-1
clone size: few
D gene: TRBD2
J gene: TRBJ2-2
CDR3 DNA: TGTGCCAGCAGCCCCAGACTAGCGGGGGGTACCGGGGAGCGGTTTTTT
CDR3 protein: CASSPRLAGGTGERFF

V gene: TRBV3-1
clone size: few
D gene: .
J gene: TRBJ1-6
CDR3 DNA: TGTGCCAGCAGCCATCGGAACGGAGGATTTTCACCCCTCCACTTT
CDR3 protein: CASSHRNGGFSPLHF

V gene: TRBV5-1
clone size: few
D gene: .
J gene: TRBJ2-1
CDR3 DNA: TGCGCCAGCAGCACTATCAATGAGCAGTTCTTC
CDR3 protein: CASSTINEQFF

V gene: TRBV18
clone size: few
D gene: .
J gene: TRBJ1-1
CDR3 DNA: TGTGCCAGCTCACCACCGAACCCAGGCACTGAAGCTTTCTTT
CDR3 protein: CASSPPNPGTEAFF

V gene: TRBV6-5
clone size: few
D gene: TRBD1
J gene: TRBJ2-3
CDR3 DNA: TGTGCCAGCACCGACGGACAGGGGAGGCCAGATACGCAGTATTTT
CDR3 protein: CASTDGQGRPDTQYF

V gene: TRBV24-1
clone size: few
D gene: TRBD1
J gene: TRBJ2-1
CDR3 DNA: TGTGCCACCAGTGATCTGGCCGGGACAGGGGACGCTGAGCAGTTCTTC
CDR3 protein: CATSDLAGTGDAEQFF

V gene: TRBV3-1
clone size: few
D gene: TRBD2
J gene: TRBJ2-1
CDR3 DNA: TGTGCCAGCAGCTACACCCTAGCGGGAATGAACTACAATGAGCAGTTCTTC
CDR3 protein: CASSYTLAGMNYNEQFF

V gene: TRBV20-1
clone size: few
D gene: TRBD1
J gene: TRBJ1-5
CDR3 DNA: TGCAGTGCTGCACCCCACAGGGACAGGATTAATCAGCCCCAGCATTTT
CDR3 protein: CSAAPHRDRINQPQHF

V gene: TRBV11-2
clone size: .
D gene: TRBD2
J gene: TRBJ2-1
CDR3 DNA: TGTGCCAGCAGTCGCGGCGGGAGGGACTACAATGAGCAGTTCTTC
CDR3 protein: CASSRGGRDYNEQFF

V gene: TRBV6-5
clone size: many
D gene: .
J gene: TRBJ2-7
CDR3 DNA: TGTGCCAGCAGTTCCCACAATAACATCCTACAGTACTTC
CDR3 protein: CASSSHNNILQYF

V gene: TRBV12-3/TRBV12-4
clone size: few
D gene: .
J gene: TRBJ2-7
CDR3 DNA: TGTGCCAGCAGTTTACAGCCGGGAGCCCTCTCCTACGAGCAGTACTTC
CDR3 protein: CASSLQPGALSYEQYF

V gene: TRBV12-3/TRBV12-4
clone size: .
D gene: .
J gene: TRBJ2-5
CDR3 DNA: TGTGCCAGCAGTTTGTCTGGCCTGGAAGAGACCCAGTACTTC
CDR3 protein: CASSLSGLEETQYF

V gene: TRBV7-9
clone size: few
D gene: .
J gene: TRBJ2-7
CDR3 DNA: TGTGCCAGCAGTCGATCCGGGGGGCTCTACGAGCAGTACTTC
CDR3 protein: CASSRSGGLYEQYF

V gene: TRBV6-1
clone size: few
D gene: TRBD2
J gene: TRBJ2-1
CDR3 DNA: TGTGCCAGCTGCAGCCTAGCGGGCGGCTCCTACAATGAGCAGTTCTTC
CDR3 protein: CASCSLAGGSYNEQFF

V gene: TRBV18
clone size: few
D gene: .
J gene: TRBJ2-1
CDR3 DNA: TGTGCCAGCTCACCCTCGGGGACTTCCTACAATGAGCAGTTCTTC
CDR3 protein: CASSPSGTSYNEQFF

V gene: TRBV5-4
clone size: .
D gene: TRBD2
J gene: TRBJ2-3
CDR3 DNA: TGTGCCAGCAGCCAAAAAGCGGGAGCAACAGATACGCAGTATTTT
CDR3 protein: CASSQKAGATDTQYF

V gene: TRBV2
clone size: few
D gene: .
J gene: TRBJ2-2
CDR3 DNA: TGTGCCAGCAGTCACCAAACTAATTCCGGGGAGCTGTTTTTT
CDR3 protein: CASSHQTNSGELFF

V gene: TRBV28
clone size: .
D gene: .
J gene: TRBJ2-7
CDR3 DNA: TGTGCCAGCAGTTTATGGTCATCCGGGACCACCTACGAGCAGTACTTC
CDR3 protein: CASSLWSSGTTYEQYF

V gene: TRBV5-4
clone size: few
D gene: .
J gene: TRBJ2-7
CDR3 DNA: TGTGCCAGCAGCCCGCCGGGGGTGCGGGGAGAGCAGTACTTC
CDR3 protein: CASSPPGVRGEQYF

V gene: TRBV5-1
clone size: .
D gene: .
J gene: TRBJ2-3
CDR3 DNA: TGCGCCAGCAGCTTGGATAGAAGGGCGCAGTATTTT
CDR3 protein: CASSLDRRAQYF

V gene: TRBV3-1
clone size: few
D gene: TRBD2
J gene: TRBJ2-7
CDR3 DNA: TGTGCCAGCAGCCAACCAGGGAGGGCGGACGAGCAGTACTTC
CDR3 protein: CASSQPGRADEQYF

V gene: TRBV24-1
clone size: few
D gene: .
J gene: TRBJ1-1
CDR3 DNA: TGTGCCACCAGTGATTTCGGCAGGGACACTGAAGCTTTCTTT
CDR3 protein: CATSDFGRDTEAFF

V gene: TRBV9
clone size: .
D gene: .
J gene: TRBJ2-5
CDR3 DNA: TGTGCCAGCAGCAGTCAACCGACCCCGTCCGGGGAGACCCAGTACTTC
CDR3 protein: CASSSQPTPSGETQYF

V gene: TRBV19
clone size: .
D gene: .
J gene: TRBJ1-1
CDR3 DNA: TGTGCCAGTACCCCCGGGACACTTAACACTGAAGCTTTCTTT
CDR3 protein: CASTPGTLNTEAFF

V gene: TRBV7-8
clone size: .
D gene: TRBD1
J gene: TRBJ1-2
CDR3 DNA: TGTGCCAGCAGTTTTCGGACAGGGCCGAACTATGGCTACACCTTC
CDR3 protein: CASSFRTGPNYGYTF

V gene: TRBV2
clone size: few
D gene: TRBD2
J gene: TRBJ2-3
CDR3 DNA: TGTGCCAGCAGATGGAACACCGGGACTAGCGTAGAGGCAGATACGCAGTATTTT
CDR3 protein: CASRWNTGTSVEADTQYF

V gene: TRBV29-1
clone size: .
D gene: TRBD1
J gene: TRBJ2-1
CDR3 DNA: TGCAGCGTTCTGTCGAGGACAGGGTTGTATGAGCAGTTCTTC
CDR3 protein: CSVLSRTGLYEQFF

V gene: TRBV29-1
clone size: few
D gene: TRBD2
J gene: TRBJ2-1
CDR3 DNA: TGCAGCGTCGCCCTCGGACTAGCCCTTGAGCAGTTCTTC
CDR3 protein: CSVALGLALEQFF

V gene: TRBV29-1
clone size: .
D gene: TRBD2
J gene: TRBJ2-3
CDR3 DNA: TGCAGCGTTGACGCTAGCGGGAGGACAGATACGCAGTATTTT
CDR3 protein: CSVDASGRTDTQYF

V gene: TRBV7-9
clone size: .
D gene: .
J gene: TRBJ1-3
CDR3 DNA: TGTGCCAGCAGCTTAGGAGGAGGAGGTTATGGAAACACCATATATTTT
CDR3 protein: CASSLGGGGYGNTIYF

V gene: TRBV10-3
clone size: few
D gene: .
J gene: TRBJ2-4
CDR3 DNA: TGTGCCATCAGTGAGGAACTAATCCTAGCCAAAAACATTCAGTACTTC
CDR3 protein: CAISEELILAKNIQYF

V gene: TRBV18
clone size: few
D gene: TRBD2
J gene: TRBJ2-7
CDR3 DNA: TGTGCCAGCTCACCCACGCTAGCGGGGACCTCGGCCGAGCAGTACTTC
CDR3 protein: CASSPTLAGTSAEQYF

V gene: TRBV7-2
clone size: .
D gene: .
J gene: TRBJ1-1
CDR3 DNA: TGTGCCAGCAGCTCTCGGGGGAGGGTCACTGAAGCTTTCTTT
CDR3 protein: CASSSRGRVTEAFF

V gene: TRBV5-5
clone size: few
D gene: .
J gene: TRBJ2-5
CDR3 DNA: TGTGCCAGCAGCTCGATCCCGGGGCAGGAAGAGACCCAGTACTTC
CDR3 protein: CASSSIPGQEETQYF

V gene: TRBV5-4
clone size: few
D gene: .
J gene: TRBJ1-1
CDR3 DNA: TGTGCCAGCAGCTTCGGCGGACAGCCAAACACTGAAGCTTTCTTT
CDR3 protein: CASSFGGQPNTEAFF

V gene: TRBV7-2
clone size: few
D gene: .
J gene: TRBJ2-5
CDR3 DNA: TGTGCCAGCAGCGTAAGGGGGGGGCAAGAGACCCAGTACTTC
CDR3 protein: CASSVRGGQETQYF

V gene: TRBV29-1
clone size: .
D gene: .
J gene: TRBJ1-2
CDR3 DNA: TGCAGCGTTGAGGTTAACTATGGCTACACCTTC
CDR3 protein: CSVEVNYGYTF

V gene: TRBV7-9
clone size: .
D gene: .
J gene: TRBJ2-5
CDR3 DNA: TGTGCCAGCAGCACCCGACATAACCAAGAGACCCAGTACTTC
CDR3 protein: CASSTRHNQETQYF